This T cell receptor (beta chain) appears in the sequencing data of a study of blood T cell repertoires in COVID-19. Overall study context: PBMCs, B-cell-depleted T cells, or T cells were the source of the cDNA or gDNA that made up the material.

Method: immunoSEQ multiplex PCR; TCRdb's copy keeps in-frame clones and lacks some. This table holds 350,000 to 450,000 clones, 85% found once. The sample consisted of peripheral blood. The receptor was derived from a woman under 30 with acute or convalescent COVID-19.

The CDR3 is CASSSTEGVQETQYF. The CDR3 region has the DNA TGTGCCAGCAGCTCAACCGAAGGGGTCCAAGAGACCCAGTACTTC. The chain joins TRBV7-9 to TRBJ2-5, with D perhaps matching TRBD1 (5 bases). This CDR3 contains 15 residues. V was pared by 4 bases and J by 1 base, with 13 bases between. Germline CDR1 and CDR2: SEHNR and FQNEAQ (reference sequence).